A single sample gave rise to the 28 T cell receptor beta chains below, sequenced in a study of T-cell reconstitution after alpha-beta-depleted transplantation in children. The TCRbeta library was prepared with unique molecular identifiers. TCRdb reprocessed the PCR reads with MiXCR, giving one entry per CDR3 protein. The sample has about 610,000 distinct CDR3 sequences, about 10% seen once. The sequencing used PBMCs from the stem cell graft donor, collected from the stem cell graft. The receptors were sampled from a human donor who donated a stem cell graft to a child with acute myeloid leukemia.

V and J are TRBV5-1 and TRBJ2-5; TRBD1 matches 7 bases. The CDR3 is 14 residues long. Germline trimming cut 4 bases from V and 1 base from J; bases unmatched to any gene: 4. Germline CDR1 SGHRS, CDR2 YFSETQ. CDR3 region: CASSPGTAQETQYF. The CDR3 DNA is TGCGCCAGCAGCCCTGGGACAGCCCAAGAGACCCAGTACTTC.

The rearrangement joins TRBV11-2 to TRBJ1-2, with D possibly TRBD1 on 5 matching bases. Germline loops: CDR1 SGHAT, CDR2 FQNNGV. The length of the CDR3 is 16 residues. The V end lost 2 bases, the J end lost 2 bases, and 15 bases lay between the germline ends. The chain's CDR3 is CASSLPGRGLNYGYTF. The DNA of the CDR3 is TGTGCCAGCAGCTTACCAGGGCGCGGATTAAACTATGGCTACACCTTC.

This clonotype was seen only a few times. This chain uses TRBV3-1 with TRBJ1-5; possible D gene TRBD1, 6 bases. Trimming cost V 3 bases and J 7 bases, with 10 bases left between them. Germline V lookup: CDR1 LGHDT, CDR2 YNNKEL (reference sequence). The CDR3 is made up of 13 amino acids. The CDR3 coding sequence is TGTGCCAGCAGCCATCCAGGGGAGCAGCCCCAGCATTTT. Its translation is CASSHPGEQPQHF.

This clonotype came up many times. The rearrangement joins TRBV6-2 or TRBV6-3 to TRBJ2-1; TRBD1 matches 7 bases. The V gene's germline CDR1 is MNHEY and CDR2 SVGEGT. There are 14 residues in the CDR3. J lost 5 bases, V lost 7 bases, and 8 bases had no gene match. CDR3 sequence: CASKGAGSDNEQFF. In nucleotides, the CDR3 is TGTGCCAGCAAGGGGGCAGGGTCCGACAATGAGCAGTTCTTC.

V gene TRBV29-1 combines with J gene TRBJ1-4; D may be TRBD1 (5 bases). Trimming removed 7 bases from V and 6 bases from J, with 18 bases in between. The CDR3 loop spans 14 amino acids. Per germline, CDR1 SQVTM and CDR2 ANQGSEA. The CDR3 DNA reads as TGCAGCGCTGGTTACAGGCTTCTTGATGAAAAACTGTTTTTT. This translates into CSAGYRLLDEKLFF. The variable domain in full, with the rest retrieved from reference TRBV29-1 and TRBJ1-4, is SAVISQKPSRDICQRGTSLTIQCQVDSQVTMMFWYRQQPGQSLTLIATANQGSEATYESGFVIDKFPISRPNLTFSTLTVSNMSPEDSSIYLCSAGYRLLDEKLFFGSGTQLSVL.

This clonotype was observed a few times. The V call is TRBV12-3 or TRBV12-4, the J call TRBJ1-3; the D is unclear. The CDR3 consists of 15 residues. V was pared by 5 bases and J by 0 bases, with 11 bases between. This CDR3 reads CASSPYSRSGNTIYF. In DNA form, the CDR3 reads TGTGCCAGCAGTCCGTACAGCCGCTCTGGAAACACCATATATTTT.

Only a few counts were recorded for this clonotype. The chain has TRBV28 and TRBJ2-5, with TRBD1 identical over 10 bases. The junction had 6 bases not matched to a gene; V was cut back by 6 bases and J by 2 bases. There are 15 residues in the CDR3. CDR1 is MDHEN, CDR2 SYDVKM, per germline. The CDR3 region has the DNA TGTGCCAGCAGCCGGGACAGGGGAGGACAAGAGACCCAGTACTTC. Amino acids: CASSRDRGGQETQYF.

This clonotype was found a few times. V and J are TRBV20-1 and TRBJ2-7, with 12 bases fitting TRBD2. J lost 5 bases, V lost 3 bases, and 5 bases had no gene match. CDR1 is DFQATT, CDR2 SNEGSKA, per germline (reference sequence). CDR3 size: 14 residues. The CDR3 nucleotides are TGCAGTGCTAGTTTAGGACTAGCGGGACACGAGCAGTACTTC. Translating it yields CSASLGLAGHEQYF.

V is TRBV6-6 and J is TRBJ2-7; D is unresolved. There are 11 residues in the CDR3. Trimming left V 7 bases short and J 5 bases short, with 9 bases between. Germline V lookup: CDR1 MNHNY, CDR2 SVGAGI (reference sequence). CDR3 DNA: TGTGCCAGCACCCACAAAGACGAGCAGTACTTC. Translating gives CASTHKDEQYF.

V gene TRBV7-2 combines with J gene TRBJ2-5; D is perhaps TRBD2 (7 bases). V lost 3 bases, J lost 2 bases, and 10 bases lay in between. Germline V lookup: CDR1 SGHTA, CDR2 FQGNSA. The CDR3 runs to 14 residues. The CDR3 sequence: CASSFEGGQETQYF. The DNA for the CDR3 is TGTGCCAGCAGCTTTGAGGGGGGGCAAGAGACCCAGTACTTC.

The sample holds a few counts of this clonotype. The chain joins TRBV18 to TRBJ1-1; a possible D gene is TRBD1 (6 bases). The CDR3 runs to 16 residues. Trimming stripped 2 bases from V and 1 base from J, with 14 bases between. The germline CDR1 and CDR2 sequences are KGHSH and LQKENI. The CDR3 DNA reads as TGTGCCAGCTCACCAAGTCCACGGGGGCAGAACACTGAAGCTTTCTTT. This translates into CASSPSPRGQNTEAFF.

This clonotype showed up many times. The CDR3 is CASSQDTPDTQYF. Written as DNA, the CDR3 is TGTGCCAGCAGCCAAGATACCCCAGATACGCAGTATTTT. The rearrangement links TRBV4-2 to TRBJ2-3; D ambiguous. The germline V and J ends were trimmed by 0 bases and 4 bases, with 5 bases remaining between them. Germline CDR1 is LGHNA and CDR2 is YNFKEQ. The CDR3 has 13 amino acids.

The sample holds a few counts of this clonotype. The chain is built from TRBV4-1 and TRBJ1-2; 7 bases line up with TRBD1. Germline V gene sequence: CDR1 MGHRA, CDR2 YSYEKL. The CDR3 runs 17 residues. The V and J ends lost 1 base and 0 bases, in that order; junction bases with no gene match: 8. The DNA of the CDR3 is TGCGCCAGCAGCCAAGGGGGGAACAGGGGTCCTAACTATGGCTACACCTTC. This sequence encodes CASSQGGNRGPNYGYTF.

In its sample, this clonotype was seen a few times. The chain employs TRBV9 and TRBJ2-5; 8 nucleotides line up with TRBD1. J was trimmed by 3 bases and V by 4 bases; bases with no gene match: 8. The CDR3 runs to 15 residues. Germline CDR1 is SGDLS and CDR2 is YYNGEE. For the CDR3, the DNA is TGTGCCAGCAGCCCGAGAACAGGGGGAGAAGAGACCCAGTACTTC. It specifies CASSPRTGGEETQYF.

This clonotype has a handful of counts. The V gene is TRBV6-1, the J gene TRBJ2-1; D is unclear. The CDR3 is made up of 17 amino acids. V lost 5 bases and J lost 6, with 23 bases in between. The germline gives CDR1 MNHNS, CDR2 SASEGT. CDR3 loop: CASSTLSPAVPSNEQFF. DNA for the CDR3: TGTGCCAGCAGTACCCTCTCCCCGGCCGTACCAAGCAATGAGCAGTTCTTC.

This clonotype was counted ten times or more. The chain links TRBV27 to TRBJ2-7, with 12 bases fitting TRBD2. Trimming at V came to 2 bases and at J to 3 bases, leaving 5 bases not matched to a gene. The CDR3 covers 16 residues. Germline loops: CDR1 MNHEY, CDR2 SMNVEV (reference sequence). Written as DNA, the CDR3 is TGTGCCAGCAGTTTAGTCGGGACTAGCGGGCTCTACGAGCAGTACTTC. This sequence encodes CASSLVGTSGLYEQYF.

CDR3 sequence reads: CASSLLNTQNTEAFF. The CDR3 nucleotides are TGTGCCAGCAGCTTATTAAACACACAGAACACTGAAGCTTTCTTT. The chain recombines TRBV7-8 with TRBJ1-1; D gene unclear. CDR1 SGHVS and CDR2 FQNEAQ come from the germline V gene. Trimming pared 2 bases from V and 1 base from J, leaving 11 bases between. This CDR3 is built from 15 residues.

V is TRBV5-6 and J is TRBJ2-2; the D gene is possibly TRBD2 (6 bases). Trimming took off 4 bases at V and 7 bases at J, with 20 bases between the two ends. The germline CDR1 and CDR2 sequences are SGHDT and YYEEEE. CDR3 length equals 16 residues. The CDR3 spells CASSRGLFRSSGELFF. The CDR3 nucleotides read TGTGCCAGCAGCCGGGGACTCTTTCGGAGCAGCGGGGAGCTGTTTTTT.

A few counts support this clonotype. This chain joins TRBV9 and TRBJ2-5; 10 bases map to TRBD2. The CDR3 runs to 16 residues. The V and J ends lost 0 bases and 5 bases, in that order; junction bases with no gene match: 7. The germline CDR1 and CDR2 sequences are SGDLS and YYNGEE. This chain's CDR3 is CASSVAPSGSGETQYF. Written as DNA, the CDR3 is TGTGCCAGCAGCGTAGCTCCTAGCGGGAGCGGGGAGACCCAGTACTTC.

The V call is TRBV5-5, the J call TRBJ2-7, with 12 bases identical to TRBD1. The V and J ends lost 5 bases and 2 bases, in that order; junction bases with no gene match: 5. The CDR3 sequence is 15 residues long. The germline CDR1 and CDR2 sequences are SGHKS and YYEKEE (reference sequence). CDR3 bases: TGTGCCAGCAGACACGGGACAGGGGGCCCCTACGAGCAGTACTTC. Protein sequence: CASRHGTGGPYEQYF.

The chain recombines TRBV6-5 with TRBJ2-5, with 8 bases matching TRBD2. Germline CDR1 is MNHEY and CDR2 is SVGAGI. CDR3 length: 16 amino acids. Trimming removed 4 bases from V and 3 bases from J; junction bases left unmatched: 10. CDR3 sequence reads: CASSSPLVAGKETQYF. Here the CDR3 DNA reads TGTGCCAGCAGTTCTCCTTTGGTAGCGGGGAAAGAGACCCAGTACTTC.

This clonotype has at least ten counts. This sequence joins TRBV25-1 and TRBJ2-5; D possibly corresponds to TRBD1 (5 bases). The germline V gene encodes CDR1 MGHDK and CDR2 SYGVNS. This CDR3 contains 14 residues. V was clipped by 0 bases and J by 5 bases, with 10 bases between them. This chain's CDR3 is CASSEYWGSETQYF. Written as DNA, the CDR3 is TGTGCCAGCAGTGAATATTGGGGCTCGGAGACCCAGTACTTC.

This clonotype was detected a few times. The chain employs TRBV10-3 and TRBJ2-1; 13 bases agree with TRBD2. CDR1 is ENHRY, CDR2 SYGVKD, per germline. The CDR3 is 14 residues long. J gave up 9 bases and V 4 bases, and 3 bases lay outside the gene matches. CDR3 nucleotides: TGTGCCATCAGTGGACTAGCGGGAGGTGGTGAGCAGTTCTTC. It encodes CAISGLAGGGEQFF.

This clonotype occurred a few times. The chain carries TRBV11-2 and TRBJ1-2; no firm D call. The CDR3 loop spans 13 amino acids. The V gene's germline CDR1 is SGHAT and CDR2 FQNNGV. V lost 2 bases to trimming and J lost 8 bases, with 12 bases between them. CDR3 nucleotide sequence: TGTGCCAGCAGCTTATTTCTGGGCGACGGCTACACCTTC. It codes for CASSLFLGDGYTF.

This clonotype was found many times. The rearrangement links TRBV7-6 to TRBJ1-2; TRBD1 might be the D (6 bases). CDR1 SGHVS and CDR2 FNYEAQ come from the germline V gene. The V end lost 5 bases, the J end lost 6 bases, and 10 bases lay between the germline ends. The CDR3 runs to 12 residues. As DNA, the CDR3 is TGTGCCAGCAGCGATCAGGGGAATGGCTACACCTTC. Protein: CASSDQGNGYTF.

There are a few counts of this clonotype. The chain couples TRBV20-1 to TRBJ2-1; the D gene is possibly TRBD2 (5 bases). Trimming took 1 base from V and 7 from J, leaving 20 bases between them. This CDR3 has 16 residues. CDR1 and CDR2 (germline): DFQATT, SNEGSKA (reference sequence). The CDR3 loop reads CSARGGEGRPGNEQFF. The CDR3, as DNA: TGCAGTGCTAGAGGGGGAGAGGGAAGGCCGGGGAATGAGCAGTTCTTC.

This clonotype was picked up a small number of times. The chain combines TRBV20-1 with TRBJ2-3; 7 nucleotides line up with TRBD2. Germline assignment: CDR1 DFQATT and CDR2 SNEGSKA (reference sequence). With 5 bases clipped from V and 0 bases from J, the junction kept 8 bases outside the gene matches. The CDR3 has 15 residues. The CDR3 coding sequence is TGCAGTGCTCTCCAGGGAGGGCATAGCACAGATACGCAGTATTTT. This codes for CSALQGGHSTDTQYF.

On this clonotype itself: A much larger clone lies one base from this, so it may be a read error. This chain connects TRBV5-1 to TRBJ1-1; D call uncertain. V lost 0 bases and J lost 4, with 19 bases in between. The length of the CDR3 is 17 residues. Germline V lookup: CDR1 SGHRS, CDR2 YFSETQ. CDR3: CASSLGLSGPEGTEAFF. The CDR3 region has the DNA TGCGCCAGCAGCTTGGGTCTCTCGGGCCCCGAGGGCACTGAAGCTTTCTTT.